This entry concerns a single T cell receptor (beta chain). Genomic DNA, the template, was used for profiling of the TCR beta VDJ and CDR3. TCRdb ran MiXCR on the reads and lists one entry per CDR3 protein. The data show fewer than 200,000 distinct CDR3 sequences, 63% seen once. These data originate in a study of CD8+CD57+ T cells in acquired aplastic anemia. The V end lost 8 bases, the J end lost 0 bases, and 14 bases lay between the germline ends. The CDR3 runs to 14 residues. Germline-derived CDR1 and CDR2 are SEHNR and FQNEAQ (reference sequence). This clonotype originated in a human donor in good health. This chain connects TRBV7-9 to TRBJ2-7; D might be TRBD1 (6 bases). Sequencing used sorted CD4+, CD8+, or CD8+CD57+ T cells (not recorded which) from PBMCs. The CDR3 sequence is CASGAGTYSYEQYF. The CDR3 DNA follows: TGTGCCAGCGGTGCCGGGACATACTCCTACGAGCAGTACTTC.